Presented here are 2 T cell receptor beta chains from one specimen sequenced in a study of T cell responses to AZD1222 COVID-19 vaccine. Data came from immunoSEQ multiplex PCR; TCRdb stores just in-frame clones and leaves some out. Of about 110,000 clones listed, approximately 94% are singletons. The sample in question was peripheral blood, obtained 28 days after the second AZD1222 dose. The source of these receptors is an adult who received the AZD1222 COVID-19 vaccine.

CDR3 residues: CASSLVGGDTQYF. The CDR3 DNA reads TGTGCCAGCAGCTTAGTCGGGGGTGATACGCAGTATTTT. This chain connects TRBV7-9 to TRBJ2-3; TRBD2 is a possible D gene (6 bases). Trimming removed 1 base from V and 6 bases from J, with 8 bases in between. There are 13 residues in the CDR3. The germline V gene encodes CDR1 SEHNR and CDR2 FQNEAQ (reference sequence).

This chain joins TRBV6-2 or TRBV6-3 and TRBJ2-7; TRBD2 matches 12 bases. Germline lookup yields CDR1 MNHEY and CDR2 SVGEGT. The CDR3 length is 17 residues. Trimming removed 5 bases from V and 2 bases from J; junction bases left unmatched: 10. Written as DNA, the CDR3 is TGTGCCAGCAGTCCCCGGACTAGCGGGGCCCTCACCTACGAGCAGTACTTC. It translates to CASSPRTSGALTYEQYF.